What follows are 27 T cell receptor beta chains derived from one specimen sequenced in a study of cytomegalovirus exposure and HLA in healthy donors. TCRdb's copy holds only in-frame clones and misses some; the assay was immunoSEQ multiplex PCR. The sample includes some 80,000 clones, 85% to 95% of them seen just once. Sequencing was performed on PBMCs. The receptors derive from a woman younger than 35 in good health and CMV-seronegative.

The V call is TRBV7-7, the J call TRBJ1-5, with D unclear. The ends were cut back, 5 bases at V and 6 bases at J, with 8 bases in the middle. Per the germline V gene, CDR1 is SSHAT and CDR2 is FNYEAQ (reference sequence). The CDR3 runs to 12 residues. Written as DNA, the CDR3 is TGTGCCAGCAGCGTACGGGGTCAGCCCCAGCATTTT. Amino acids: CASSVRGQPQHF.

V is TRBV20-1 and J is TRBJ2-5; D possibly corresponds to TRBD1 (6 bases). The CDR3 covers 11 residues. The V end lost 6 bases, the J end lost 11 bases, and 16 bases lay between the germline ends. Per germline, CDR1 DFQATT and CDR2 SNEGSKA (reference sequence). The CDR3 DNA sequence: TGCAGTGCAGCTGGGACATACGGACAGTACTTC. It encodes CSAAGTYGQYF.

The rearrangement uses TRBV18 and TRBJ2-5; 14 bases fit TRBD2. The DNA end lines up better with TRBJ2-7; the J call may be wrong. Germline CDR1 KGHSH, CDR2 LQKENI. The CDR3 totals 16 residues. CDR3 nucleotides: TGTGCCAGCTCACCCCGGACTAGCGGGGGGAGGTACGAGCAGTACTTC. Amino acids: CASSPRTSGGRYEQYF.

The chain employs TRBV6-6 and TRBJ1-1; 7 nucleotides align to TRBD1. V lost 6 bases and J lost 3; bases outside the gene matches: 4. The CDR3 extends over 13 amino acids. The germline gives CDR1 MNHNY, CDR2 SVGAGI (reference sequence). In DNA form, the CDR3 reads TGTGCCAGCAGAAACACAGGGGACACTGAAGCTTTCTTT. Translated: CASRNTGDTEAFF.

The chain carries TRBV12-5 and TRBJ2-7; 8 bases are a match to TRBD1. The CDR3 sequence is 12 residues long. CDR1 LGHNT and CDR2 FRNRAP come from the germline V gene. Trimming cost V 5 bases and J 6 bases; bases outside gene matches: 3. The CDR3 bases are TGTGCTAGTGGTAATACAGGGGGCGAGCAGTACTTC. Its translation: CASGNTGGEQYF.

The CDR3 DNA is TGTGCCAGTAGTTGGACTAGCGGGGTCACAGATACGCAGTATTTT. It encodes CASSWTSGVTDTQYF. J is TRBJ2-3 and V is TRBV19; 12 bases align to TRBD2. The trim removed 5 bases at V and 2 bases at J, leaving 2 bases unmatched. CDR3 length: 15 residues. From germline, CDR1 is LNHDA and CDR2 SQIVND (reference sequence).

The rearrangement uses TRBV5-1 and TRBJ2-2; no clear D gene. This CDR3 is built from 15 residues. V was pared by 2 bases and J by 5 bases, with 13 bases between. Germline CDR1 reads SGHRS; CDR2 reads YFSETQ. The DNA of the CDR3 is TGCGCCAGCAGCTTCCTGGAGACCTCGACCGGGGAGCTGTTTTTT. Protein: CASSFLETSTGELFF.

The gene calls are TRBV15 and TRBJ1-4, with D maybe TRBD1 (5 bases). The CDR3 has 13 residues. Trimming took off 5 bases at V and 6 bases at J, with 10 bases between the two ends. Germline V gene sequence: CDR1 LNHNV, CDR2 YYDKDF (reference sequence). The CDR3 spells CATSLGADEKLFF. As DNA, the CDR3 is TGTGCCACCAGCCTTGGGGCGGATGAAAAACTGTTTTTT.

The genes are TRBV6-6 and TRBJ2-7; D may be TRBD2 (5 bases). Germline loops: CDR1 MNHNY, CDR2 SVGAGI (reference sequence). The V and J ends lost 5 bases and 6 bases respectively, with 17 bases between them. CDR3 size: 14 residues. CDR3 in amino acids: CASSSRESLLEQYF. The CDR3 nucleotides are TGTGCCAGCAGTAGCCGGGAAAGTCTCCTCGAGCAGTACTTC.

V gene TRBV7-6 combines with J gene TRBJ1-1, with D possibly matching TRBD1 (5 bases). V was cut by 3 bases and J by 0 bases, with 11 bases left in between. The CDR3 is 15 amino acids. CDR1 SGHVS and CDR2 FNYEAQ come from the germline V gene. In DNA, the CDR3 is TGTGCCAGCAGCTTCTCAGCGGGGCTGAACACTGAAGCTTTCTTT. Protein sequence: CASSFSAGLNTEAFF. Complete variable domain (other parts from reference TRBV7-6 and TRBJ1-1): GAGVSQSPRYKVTKRGQDVALRCDPISGHVSLYWYRQALGQGPEFLTYFNYEAQQDKSGLPNDRFSAERPEGSISTLTIQRTEQRDSAMYRCASSFSAGLNTEAFFGQGTRLTVV.

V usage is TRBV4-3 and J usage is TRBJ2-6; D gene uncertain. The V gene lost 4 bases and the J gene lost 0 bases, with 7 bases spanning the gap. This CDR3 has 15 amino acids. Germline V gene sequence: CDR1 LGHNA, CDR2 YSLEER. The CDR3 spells CASSLGFSGANVLTF. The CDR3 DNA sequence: TGCGCCAGCAGCCTCGGTTTCTCTGGGGCCAACGTCCTGACTTTC.

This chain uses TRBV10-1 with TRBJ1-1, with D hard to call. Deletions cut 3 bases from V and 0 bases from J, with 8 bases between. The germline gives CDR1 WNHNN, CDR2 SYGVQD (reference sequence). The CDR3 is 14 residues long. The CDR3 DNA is TGCGCCAGCAGTGACGGGGTGTTGAACACTGAAGCTTTCTTT. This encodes CASSDGVLNTEAFF.

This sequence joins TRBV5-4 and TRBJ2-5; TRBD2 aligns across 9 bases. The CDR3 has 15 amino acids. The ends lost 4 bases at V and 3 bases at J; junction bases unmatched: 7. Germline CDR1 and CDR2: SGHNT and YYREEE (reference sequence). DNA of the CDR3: TGTGCCAGCAGCCGCCCAGCGGGAGGAGAAGAGACCCAGTACTTC. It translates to CASSRPAGGEETQYF.

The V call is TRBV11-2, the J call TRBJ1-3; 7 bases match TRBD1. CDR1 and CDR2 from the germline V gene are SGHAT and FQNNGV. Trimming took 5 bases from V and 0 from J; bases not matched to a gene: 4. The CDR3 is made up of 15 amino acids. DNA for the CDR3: TGTGCCAGCAGCAGTAGGGACAGCTCTGGAAACACCATATATTTT. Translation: CASSSRDSSGNTIYF.

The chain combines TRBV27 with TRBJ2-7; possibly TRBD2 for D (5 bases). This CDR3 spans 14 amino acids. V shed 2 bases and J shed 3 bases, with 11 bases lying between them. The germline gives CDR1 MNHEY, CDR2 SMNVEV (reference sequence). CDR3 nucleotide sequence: TGTGCCAGCAGTTTACTAGCAAAGGGCTACGAGCAGTACTTC. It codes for CASSLLAKGYEQYF.

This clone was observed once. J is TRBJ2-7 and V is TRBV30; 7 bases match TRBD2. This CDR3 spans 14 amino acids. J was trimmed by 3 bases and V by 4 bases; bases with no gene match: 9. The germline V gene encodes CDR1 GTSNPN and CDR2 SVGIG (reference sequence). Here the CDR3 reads CAWNYWSGNYEQYF. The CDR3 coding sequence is TGTGCCTGGAATTACTGGAGCGGGAACTACGAGCAGTACTTC.

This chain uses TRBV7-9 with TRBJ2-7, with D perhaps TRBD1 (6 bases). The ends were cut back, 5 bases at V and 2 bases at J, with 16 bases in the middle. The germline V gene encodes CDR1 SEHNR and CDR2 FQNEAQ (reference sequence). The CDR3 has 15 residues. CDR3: CASSPRLGGPYEQYF. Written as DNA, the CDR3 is TGTGCCAGCAGCCCCCGTCTTGGGGGCCCCTACGAGCAGTACTTC.

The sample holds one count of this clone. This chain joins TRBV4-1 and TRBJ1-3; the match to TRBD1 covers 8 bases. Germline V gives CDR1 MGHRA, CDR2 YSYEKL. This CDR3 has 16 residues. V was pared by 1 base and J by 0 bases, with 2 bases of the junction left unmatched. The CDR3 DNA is TGCGCCAGCAGCCAAGTGGGGACAGGCTCTGGAAACACCATATATTTT. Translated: CASSQVGTGSGNTIYF.

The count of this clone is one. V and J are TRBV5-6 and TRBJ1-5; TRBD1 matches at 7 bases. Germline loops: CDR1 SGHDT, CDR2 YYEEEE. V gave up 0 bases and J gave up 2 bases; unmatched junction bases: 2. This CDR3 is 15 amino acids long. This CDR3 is CASSLGGQGNQPQHF. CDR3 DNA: TGTGCCAGCAGCTTGGGCGGACAGGGCAATCAGCCCCAGCATTTT.

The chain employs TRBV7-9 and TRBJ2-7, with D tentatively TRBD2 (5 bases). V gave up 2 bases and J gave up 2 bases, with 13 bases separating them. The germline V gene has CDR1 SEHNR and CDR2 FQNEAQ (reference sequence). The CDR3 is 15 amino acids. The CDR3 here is CASSLNYGVPYEQYF. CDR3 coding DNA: TGTGCCAGCAGCTTAAATTACGGGGTCCCCTACGAGCAGTACTTC.

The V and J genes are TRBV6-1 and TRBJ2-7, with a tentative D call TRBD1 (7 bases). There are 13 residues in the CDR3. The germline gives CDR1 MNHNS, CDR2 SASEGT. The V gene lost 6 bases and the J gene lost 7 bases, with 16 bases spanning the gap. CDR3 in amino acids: CASRTGRLGEQYF. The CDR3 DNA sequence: TGTGCCAGCAGGACAGGGAGACTAGGTGAGCAGTACTTC.

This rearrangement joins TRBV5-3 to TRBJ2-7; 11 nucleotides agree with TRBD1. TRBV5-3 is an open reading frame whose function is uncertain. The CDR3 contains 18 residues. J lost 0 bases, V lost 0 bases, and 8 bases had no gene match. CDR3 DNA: TGTGCCAGAAGCTTGGAACCGGGACAGGGGGTCCTCTCCTACGAGCAGTACTTC. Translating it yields CARSLEPGQGVLSYEQYF.

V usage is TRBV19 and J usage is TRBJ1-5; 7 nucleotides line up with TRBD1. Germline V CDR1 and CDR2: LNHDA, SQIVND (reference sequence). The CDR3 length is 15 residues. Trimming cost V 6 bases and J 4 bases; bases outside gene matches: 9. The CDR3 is CASSPRQGLNQPQHF. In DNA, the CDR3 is TGTGCCAGTAGCCCACGACAGGGCTTGAATCAGCCCCAGCATTTT.

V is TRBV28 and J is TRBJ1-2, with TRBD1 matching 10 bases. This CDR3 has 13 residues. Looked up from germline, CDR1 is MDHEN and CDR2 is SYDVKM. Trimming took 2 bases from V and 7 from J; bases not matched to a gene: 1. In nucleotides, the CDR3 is TGTGCCAGCAGTTTAGGGACAGGGGTTGGCTACACCTTC. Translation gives CASSLGTGVGYTF.

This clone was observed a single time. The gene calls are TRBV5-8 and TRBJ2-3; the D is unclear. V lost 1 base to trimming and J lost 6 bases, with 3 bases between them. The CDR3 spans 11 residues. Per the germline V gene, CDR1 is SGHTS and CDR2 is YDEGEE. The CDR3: CASSLRDTQYF. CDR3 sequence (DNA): TGTGCCAGCAGCTTGCGGGATACGCAGTATTTT.

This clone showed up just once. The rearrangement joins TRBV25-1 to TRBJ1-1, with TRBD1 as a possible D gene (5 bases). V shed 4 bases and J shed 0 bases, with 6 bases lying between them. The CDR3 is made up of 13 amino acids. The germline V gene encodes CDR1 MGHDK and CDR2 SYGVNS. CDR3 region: CASSAQVNTEAFF. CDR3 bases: TGTGCCAGCAGTGCACAGGTGAACACTGAAGCTTTCTTT.

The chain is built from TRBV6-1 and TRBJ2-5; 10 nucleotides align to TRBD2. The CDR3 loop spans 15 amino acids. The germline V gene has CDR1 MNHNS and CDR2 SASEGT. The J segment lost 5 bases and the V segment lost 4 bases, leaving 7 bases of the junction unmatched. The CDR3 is CASSGLAGEAETQYF. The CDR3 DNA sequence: TGTGCCAGCAGTGGCCTAGCGGGAGAGGCTGAGACCCAGTACTTC.